Listed below are T cell receptor beta chains from one sample, sequenced in a study of blood T cell repertoires in COVID-19. Libraries were prepared by immunoSEQ multiplex PCR; TCRdb keeps only in-frame clonotypes and omits some of them. The sample yields about 220,000 clones, roughly four fifths seen once. The sample consisted of PBMCs or T cells enriched from blood (not recorded which). The receptors here all came from a woman between 55 and 75 years old who had recovered from COVID-19. The CDR3 runs from the conserved cysteine through the conserved F or W. The D gene is left open where the match is weak. A row's size may be missing; if present it is once, few, many or a size class.

len,abundance,v_gene,d_gene,j_gene,CDR3nt,CDR3aa
13,-,TRBV5-4,TRBD2,TRBJ2-7,TGTGCCAGCAGCTTGGCCGGGGCTAGCGGGCAGTACTTC,CASSLAGASGQYF
15,-,TRBV4-2,TRBD1,TRBJ1-2,TGTGCCAGCAGCCAAGACGGGACAGCCACTTATGGCTACACCTTC,CASSQDGTATYGYTF
14,-,TRBV27,-,TRBJ1-2,TGTGCCAGCAGTTTAAGGAGTCCTAACTATGGCTACACCTTC,CASSLRSPNYGYTF
14,-,TRBV18,-,TRBJ2-7,TGTGCCAGCTCCCTAGGATTCGAAACCTACGAGCAGTACTTC,CASSLGFETYEQYF
11,few,TRBV29-1,TRBD2,TRBJ2-1,TGCAGCGTTGAAGAGGGGCTAGCGGGGTTCTTC,CSVEEGLAGFF
18,-,TRBV7-2,-,TRBJ1-3,TGTGCCAGCAGCTTACCCCAAACCGCGTGGGGGGACCCTCGCACCATATATTTT,CASSLPQTAWGDPRTIYF
11,-,TRBV20-1,-,TRBJ1-2,TGCAGTGCTCCGGACAGACTCGGCTACACCTTC,CSAPDRLGYTF
14,-,TRBV7-9,-,TRBJ1-5,TGTGCCAGCAGCTTAGTTGGCATTAATCAGCCCCAGCATTTT,CASSLVGINQPQHF
16,-,TRBV7-9,-,TRBJ1-4,TGTGCCAGCAGCTCCTCCCCGGACTGGTCTAATGAAAAACTGTTTTTT,CASSSSPDWSNEKLFF
16,many,TRBV5-1,TRBD2,TRBJ2-7,TGCGCCAGCAGCTTGGAGGGACTAGCGGGAGGTTACGAGCAGTACTTC,CASSLEGLAGGYEQYF
16,-,TRBV7-8,TRBD1,TRBJ2-7,TGTGCCAGCAGCGGGAAGACAGGGATGGACTCCTACGAGCAGTACTTC,CASSGKTGMDSYEQYF
13,-,TRBV6-5,-,TRBJ1-1,TGTGCCAGCAGTCCCCGAGTGAACACTGAAGCTTTCTTT,CASSPRVNTEAFF
15,once,TRBV19,TRBD1,TRBJ2-3,TGTGCCAGTAGTAGACAGGGGGCTGTCACAGATACGCAGTATTTT,CASSRQGAVTDTQYF